A selection of T cell receptor beta chains follows, all from one sample in a study of PD-1 blockade in classical Hodgkin lymphoma. Some clones are missing from TCRdb's copy, which holds only in-frame ones; the method was immunoSEQ multiplex PCR. The sample lists approximately 98,000 clones; roughly nine tenths were seen once. The material was peripheral blood mononuclear cells (PBMCs), obtained before the second cycle of nivolumab. Receptors were obtained from a human donor with classical Hodgkin lymphoma. Both conserved end residues are part of each CDR3. D genes are given only for firm matches. Not all rows give a size; the values are once, few, many and, for expanded clones, a class.

J: TRBJ2-1; D: .; V: TRBV19; size: once; DNA: TGTGCCAGTAGTATCGGGCAGTCCTACAATGAGCAGTTCTTC; CDR3: CASSIGQSYNEQFF
J: TRBJ2-3; D: .; V: TRBV19; size: .; DNA: TGTGCCAGTAACCCGGGGAGTTTTCCAGATACGCAGTATTTT; CDR3: CASNPGSFPDTQYF
J: TRBJ2-3; D: .; V: TRBV10-1; size: once; DNA: TGCGCCAGCAGTGGTGCAACCGGAGTGGATACGCAGTATTTT; CDR3: CASSGATGVDTQYF
J: TRBJ1-5; D: .; V: TRBV19; size: .; DNA: TGTGCCAGTCAGACTATTTTGAGTAAGGCGAATCAGCCCCAGCATTTT; CDR3: CASQTILSKANQPQHF
J: TRBJ2-7; D: .; V: TRBV4-3; size: .; DNA: TGCGCCAGCAGCCAAGATCGCTATACCTACGAGCAGTACTTC; CDR3: CASSQDRYTYEQYF
J: TRBJ1-4; D: .; V: TRBV6-1; size: .; DNA: TGTGCCAGCAGTGCAAACAGGGCAACTAATGAAAAACTGTTTTTT; CDR3: CASSANRATNEKLFF
J: TRBJ1-5; D: .; V: TRBV5-5; size: .; DNA: TGTGCCAGCAGCTTGGGACAGATCAATCAGCCCCAGCATTTT; CDR3: CASSLGQINQPQHF
J: TRBJ2-7; D: .; V: TRBV6-5; size: .; DNA: TGTGCCAGCAGTTCCCAGTCCTACGAGCAGTACTTC; CDR3: CASSSQSYEQYF
J: TRBJ1-1; D: .; V: TRBV15; size: .; DNA: TGTGCCACCAGTAGCACTTCCAGCCACACTGAAGCTTTCTTT; CDR3: CATSSTSSHTEAFF
J: TRBJ2-7; D: .; V: TRBV20-1; size: .; DNA: TGCAGTGCTAGCCCCATCTACGAGCAGTACTTC; CDR3: CSASPIYEQYF
J: TRBJ2-1; D: .; V: TRBV7-9; size: .; DNA: TGTGCCAGCAGCTTATTAAAGGGGGGAGTAGGAGGCAATGAGCAGTTCTTC; CDR3: CASSLLKGGVGGNEQFF
J: TRBJ2-4; D: .; V: TRBV5-6; size: .; DNA: TGTGCCAGCAGCTTGTGGAGACAGGTCATTCTCAGGGGCAAAAACATTCAGTACTTC; CDR3: CASSLWRQVILRGKNIQYF
J: TRBJ1-5; D: .; V: TRBV7-6; size: .; DNA: TGTGCCAGCAATTTGGGGGGAGGCAATCAGCCCCAGCATTTT; CDR3: CASNLGGGNQPQHF
J: TRBJ1-1; D: .; V: TRBV19; size: .; DNA: TGTGCCAGTAAGGTTTCGGGAAGAATGAACACTGAAGCTTTCTTT; CDR3: CASKVSGRMNTEAFF
J: TRBJ2-2; D: TRBD1; V: TRBV30; size: .; DNA: TGTGCCTGGAGTGCTTGGGACAGGGGCGGGGAGCTGTTTTTT; CDR3: CAWSAWDRGGELFF
J: TRBJ1-1; D: TRBD1; V: TRBV5-8; size: .; DNA: TGTGCCAGCAGCTTTTGGTCAACAGGGGGCCCGAACACTGAAGCTTTCTTT; CDR3: CASSFWSTGGPNTEAFF
J: TRBJ2-7; D: TRBD1; V: TRBV2; size: .; DNA: TGTGCCAGCAGTGAATTCAGCAGGACAGGGGGTTACGAGCAGTACTTC; CDR3: CASSEFSRTGGYEQYF
J: TRBJ1-2; D: .; V: TRBV4-1; size: .; DNA: TGCGCCAGCAGCCAAGGTCAGGGTGAACCCATGACTCATGGCTACACCTTC; CDR3: CASSQGQGEPMTHGYTF